The source of this TCR beta chain is a study of CD8+ T cells in alopecia areata. Sequencing relied on a cDNA template that was reverse transcribed from extracted RNA. TCRdb's table, derived via immunoSEQ multiplex PCR, lists solely in-frame clones and lacks some. The sample lists around 140,000 clones, 45% to 65% occurring once. The count of this clone is one. As to treatment: oral pan-JAK inhibitor, 5-10 mg twice daily. The V gene lost 4 bases and the J gene lost 0 bases, with 8 bases spanning the gap. In germline, CDR1 is MNHEY, CDR2 SVGAGI. CDR3 size: 14 residues. The J gene is TRBJ2-3, the V gene TRBV6-5; D gene unclear. The source is a human donor with alopecia areata. The material was CD8+ T cells sorted from blood, obtained at week 4, from a patient treated with tofacitinib. In DNA, the CDR3 is TGTGCCAGCAGTTGGGATGACAGCACAGATACGCAGTATTTT. This gives the protein CASSWDDSTDTQYF.